Below, 15 T cell receptor beta chains from the same sample are listed, as sequenced in a study of response to subunit inactivated influenza vaccine. TCRdb reanalysed the RT-PCR reads using MiXCR and keeps one entry per CDR3 protein. In the table there are 150,000 to 200,000 distinct CDR3 sequences, about 12% of which are singletons. These same records also appear under a second study, on T cells expressing NK-cell markers. According to that study: For TCR beta, cDNA was produced by 5'RACE template switching with UMIs.

The sequencing used CD8+ T cells sorted from PBMCs, collected about 13 days after vaccination. These receptors were obtained from a man in his fifties who received an inactivated influenza vaccine.

This clonotype occurred a few times. V is TRBV28 and J is TRBJ2-7; 8 nucleotides align to TRBD1. Germline values: CDR1 MDHEN, CDR2 SYDVKM. V lost 2 bases to trimming and J lost 2 bases; unmatched junction nucleotides: 11. The CDR3 is 17 residues long. The CDR3 spells CASSLDRGQLGAYEQYF. For the CDR3, the DNA is TGTGCCAGCAGTTTAGACAGGGGCCAGCTCGGGGCCTACGAGCAGTACTTC.

The chain recombines TRBV5-1 with TRBJ2-2; TRBD1 agrees at 10 bases. This CDR3 comprises 16 residues. The trim removed 3 bases at V and 2 bases at J, leaving 4 bases unmatched. CDR1 and CDR2 (germline): SGHRS, YFSETQ. The CDR3 sequence: CASSSRQGANTGELFF. CDR3 coding DNA: TGCGCCAGCAGCTCCCGACAGGGGGCTAACACCGGGGAGCTGTTTTTT.

This clonotype turned up a few times. The chain couples TRBV4-3 to TRBJ2-7, with D perhaps given as TRBD1 or TRBD2 (5 bases each). Trimming took off 3 bases at V and 5 bases at J, with 17 bases between the two ends. The CDR3 has 15 residues. Germline CDR1 reads LGHNA; CDR2 reads YSLEER. This CDR3 reads CASSQGRDPLNEQYF. The CDR3 DNA follows: TGCGCCAGCAGCCAGGGTCGGGACCCCCTGAACGAGCAGTACTTC.

This rearrangement joins TRBV6-2 or TRBV6-3 to TRBJ1-5, with D maybe TRBD1 (6 bases). V was trimmed by 5 bases and J by 0 bases, leaving 17 bases between them. Germline CDR1 MNHEY, CDR2 SVGEGT. The CDR3 extends over 17 amino acids. CDR3 region: CASSPQFRTDSNQPQHF. As DNA, the CDR3 is TGTGCCAGCAGTCCCCAGTTCCGGACAGATAGCAATCAGCCCCAGCATTTT.

This chain joins TRBV9 and TRBJ2-3, with TRBD2 matching over 10 bases. Per the germline V gene, CDR1 is SGDLS and CDR2 is YYNGEE. The J segment lost 0 bases and the V segment lost 0 bases, leaving 4 bases of the junction unmatched. The CDR3 extends over 17 amino acids. For the CDR3, the DNA is TGTGCCAGCAGCGTAGATAGCGGGAGGATGAGCACAGATACGCAGTATTTT. Protein product: CASSVDSGRMSTDTQYF.

In its sample, this clonotype was seen a few times. The V call is TRBV11-2, the J call TRBJ1-1; perhaps TRBD1 as D (6 bases). CDR1 and CDR2 from the germline V gene are SGHAT and FQNNGV. This CDR3 is 15 amino acids long. Trimming took 5 bases from V and 4 from J, leaving 17 bases between them. CDR3 amino acids: CASSALAGAGTEAFF. CDR3 DNA: TGTGCCAGCAGCGCCTTGGCGGGGGCGGGCACTGAAGCTTTCTTT.

J is TRBJ1-1 and V is TRBV6-5, with a tentative D call TRBD1 (5 bases). V lost 2 bases to trimming and J lost 2 bases, with 9 bases between them. Germline CDR1 is MNHEY and CDR2 is SVGAGI. This CDR3 has 14 residues. Here the CDR3 DNA reads TGTGCCAGCAGTTACGACAGCCTAAACACTGAAGCTTTCTTT. Its protein product is CASSYDSLNTEAFF.

This rearrangement joins TRBV29-1 to TRBJ2-1; TRBD1 matches 7 bases. The germline CDR1 and CDR2 sequences are SQVTM and ANQGSEA. V shed 2 bases and J 5 bases; nucleotides not matched to a gene: 6. This CDR3 has 14 amino acids. In DNA, the CDR3 is TGCAGCGTTGAACCCATCGACAGGGACAATGAGCAGTTCTTC. Its protein product is CSVEPIDRDNEQFF.

The sample holds a few counts of this clonotype. This chain uses TRBV27 with TRBJ2-5; 8 bases are a match to TRBD2. V was clipped by 5 bases and J by 2 bases; unmatched bases: 4. Per germline, CDR1 MNHEY and CDR2 SMNVEV (reference sequence). The CDR3 has 14 amino acids. The CDR3 coding sequence is TGTGCCAGCAGTGGGACTAGTCCGCAAGAGACCCAGTACTTC. This gives the protein CASSGTSPQETQYF.

The chain combines TRBV6-2 or TRBV6-3 with TRBJ2-5; weak D call: TRBD1 (6 bases). V shed 1 base and J shed 2 bases, with 11 bases lying between them. CDR3 length equals 15 residues. The V gene's germline CDR1 is MNHEY and CDR2 SVGEGT. CDR3 residues: CASSYFDRLQETQYF. Written as DNA, the CDR3 is TGTGCCAGCAGTTACTTCGACAGGCTACAAGAGACCCAGTACTTC.

At least ten counts were recorded for this clonotype. The rearrangement joins TRBV7-8 to TRBJ2-3; 7 nucleotides agree with TRBD2. The CDR3 is made up of 17 amino acids. Germline values: CDR1 SGHVS, CDR2 FQNEAQ. With 4 bases clipped from V and 0 bases from J, the junction kept 10 bases outside the gene matches. Here the CDR3 reads CASSSLGLGTSTDTQYF. DNA of the CDR3: TGTGCCAGCAGCTCCCTCGGACTAGGAACTAGCACAGATACGCAGTATTTT.

The chain's CDR3 is CASSFLQGSLIETQYF. In nucleotides, the CDR3 is TGTGCCAGCAGTTTTCTACAGGGATCCCTTATCGAGACCCAGTACTTC. The gene calls are TRBV28 and TRBJ2-5, with D possibly TRBD1 on 6 matching bases. The CDR3 has 16 residues. V was cut by 3 bases and J by 5 bases, with 19 bases left in between. The V gene's germline CDR1 is MDHEN and CDR2 SYDVKM.

There are a few counts of this clonotype. The genes are TRBV20-1 and TRBJ2-5, with 8 bases identical to TRBD2. V was clipped by 6 bases and J by 4 bases; unmatched bases: 7. The CDR3 consists of 13 residues. Germline V gives CDR1 DFQATT, CDR2 SNEGSKA (reference sequence). The CDR3 DNA sequence: TGCAGTGCCCGCAGCGGGAGCACAGAGACCCAGTACTTC. The encoded protein is CSARSGSTETQYF.

The chain joins TRBV7-9 to TRBJ2-2; D call uncertain. The CDR3 has 13 amino acids. Trimming shortened V by 1 base and J by 7 bases, and 7 bases separated the two germline ends. Germline assignment: CDR1 SEHNR and CDR2 FQNEAQ (reference sequence). This chain's CDR3 is CASSLGPVGELFF. Written as DNA, the CDR3 is TGTGCCAGCAGCTTAGGGCCCGTCGGGGAGCTGTTTTTT.

This clonotype was picked up many times. V gene TRBV7-2 combines with J gene TRBJ2-5, with 12 bases lining up with TRBD2. The CDR3 covers 17 residues. With V trimmed by 2 bases and J by 5 bases, 9 bases remained unmatched. Germline assignment: CDR1 SGHTA and CDR2 FQGNSA. CDR3 in DNA: TGTGCCAGCAGCTTAACGACTAGCGGGGGCCTGGAGGAGACCCAGTACTTC. Protein sequence: CASSLTTSGGLEETQYF.